This TCR beta chain stems from a study of cytomegalovirus exposure and HLA in healthy donors. Study-wide context: A previous analysis identified 95 million to 130 million unique TCR beta sequences derived from some 170 million T cells.

Among the donors, all were healthy bone marrow donors. PCR used 60 Vbeta primers and 13 Jbeta primers. Profiling relied on immunoSEQ multiplex PCR, and the TCRdb table lists in-frame clones only, not all of them. The sample contains 130,000 to 150,000 clones, less than 9.5% of which appear only once. The CDR3 is 16 amino acids. The germline gives CDR1 SGHTA, CDR2 FQGNSA. Losses at the gene ends were 4 bases for V and 2 bases for J; bases not matched to a gene: 5. In regard to this clone: Its antigen remains unknown.

Whole-study findings and limits: CMV serostatus was the sole immune exposure data available. Previously analyzed data showed that most TCR beta V segments were productive at a frequency of about 87% or about 30%.

This sequence originates from a male donor in good health and CMV-seronegative. The chain joins TRBV7-2 to TRBJ2-3; 11 bases line up with TRBD2. Specimen: PBMCs. DNA for the CDR3: TGTGCCAGCAGCTCGACTAGCGGGGCTTCCACAGATACGCAGTATTTT. Its translation: CASSSTSGASTDTQYF.